The TCR beta chain under discussion was sequenced for a study of blood T cell repertoires in COVID-19. Study context: In each case, the material was cDNA or gDNA derived from T cells, B-cell-depleted T cells, or PBMCs.

Using immunoSEQ multiplex PCR, the repertoire was profiled, and TCRdb retains in-frame clones only, with some absent. The sample carries around 250,000 clones, 80% to 90% recorded once. V lost 3 bases, J lost 10 bases, and 18 bases lay in between. CDR3 length: 15 amino acids. CDR1 and CDR2 from the germline V gene are SGHVS and FQNEAQ. Input material: peripheral blood. The gene calls are TRBV7-8 and TRBJ1-4; weak D call: TRBD1 (6 bases). The sequence came from a man aged 35-49 years with active or convalescent COVID-19. The CDR3 coding sequence is TGTGCCAGCAGCTTCGACAGGCTAGTGAGAGGAAAACTGTTTTTT. This gives the protein CASSFDRLVRGKLFF.